The TCR beta chain described here comes from a study of OX40 agonist ivuxolimab in advanced cancers. Overall study findings and caveats: Researchers did not establish what antigens the expanded peripheral T cells target.

Germline V lookup: CDR1 MNHEY, CDR2 SVGAGI. The V segment lost 0 bases and the J segment 2 bases; nucleotides outside the gene matches: 1. CDR3 length: 14 residues. Data came from immunoSEQ multiplex PCR; TCRdb stores just in-frame clones and leaves some out. The sample yields tens of thousands of clones, roughly 90% seen once. A remark on this clone: Its antigen remains unidentified.

This sample comprised CD4+ or CD8+ T cells sorted from blood, obtained in a trial of the OX40 agonist ivuxolimab. J is TRBJ2-7 and V is TRBV6-5; 7 nucleotides line up with TRBD1. The sequence was obtained from an adult with an advanced solid tumor such as melanoma, head and neck, liver or kidney cancer. This chain's CDR3 is CASSYSQGAYEQYF. The CDR3 DNA is TGTGCCAGCAGTTACTCCCAGGGGGCCTACGAGCAGTACTTC.